Following are 31 T cell receptor beta chains from one sample sequenced in a study of shared clonotypes between healthy human individuals. Using immunoSEQ multiplex PCR, the repertoire was profiled, and TCRdb retains in-frame clones only, with some absent. In the table there are about 1.5 million clones, around 98% of which are singletons. The source material was naive CD4+ T cells sorted from blood. The subset is: CD45RA+ positively selected. The receptor source for this set is a man aged 25-45 years in good health.

The J gene is TRBJ2-3, the V gene TRBV9; perhaps TRBD2 as D (6 bases). The V end was cut by 3 bases, the J end by 1 base, with 15 bases between. This CDR3 contains 16 residues. Germline V gene data show CDR1 as SGDLS and CDR2 as YYNGEE. This CDR3 is CASSALSGDGTDTQYF. CDR3 nucleotides: TGTGCCAGCAGCGCCCTATCGGGAGATGGCACAGATACGCAGTATTTT.

In its sample, this clone was seen once. V gene TRBV4-1 combines with J gene TRBJ2-7; a weak D match, TRBD1 (6 bases). CDR1 is MGHRA, CDR2 YSYEKL, per germline. The CDR3 has 15 residues. V lost 1 base and J lost 3, with 13 bases in between. The CDR3 protein is CASSQAEQGNYEQYF. CDR3 bases: TGCGCCAGCAGCCAAGCGGAACAGGGTAACTACGAGCAGTACTTC.

Only one count was recorded for this clone. This chain connects TRBV28 to TRBJ1-1; D ambiguous. This CDR3 is built from 14 residues. Per germline, CDR1 MDHEN and CDR2 SYDVKM. V shed 5 bases and J shed 5 bases, with 15 bases lying between them. CDR3 in amino acids: CASSPETVWTEAFF. The CDR3 DNA reads as TGTGCCAGCAGTCCCGAGACTGTGTGGACTGAAGCTTTCTTT.

The chain has TRBV5-1 and TRBJ2-3; D unclear. This CDR3 comprises 13 residues. The germline V gene encodes CDR1 SGHRS and CDR2 YFSETQ. Trimming left V 9 bases short and J 2 bases short, with 13 bases between. The CDR3 bases are TGCGCCACAGGAGTTACATCCACAGATACGCAGTATTTT. It translates to CATGVTSTDTQYF.

The gene calls are TRBV11-2 and TRBJ2-7; D gene ambiguous. Germline loops: CDR1 SGHAT, CDR2 FQNNGV. V was cut by 0 bases and J by 0 bases, with 12 bases left in between. This CDR3 has 16 amino acids. DNA of the CDR3: TGTGCCAGCAGCTTAGATATCCCGAGGTACTCCTACGAGCAGTACTTC. This encodes CASSLDIPRYSYEQYF.

Details on this clone: The junction departs from the called germline gene at one end, perhaps through a read error. The chain links TRBV11-3 to TRBJ2-6; perhaps TRBD2 as D (7 bases). This CDR3 is built from 16 residues. Germline V gene data show CDR1 as SGHNT and CDR2 as YENEEA. CDR3 sequence (DNA): TGTGCCAGCAGCCGACGGGGGGCGCGTGGGGCCGACGTCCTGACTTTC. The encoded protein is CASSRRGARGADVLTF.

The V gene is TRBV7-8, the J gene TRBJ2-7; D call uncertain. The V end was cut by 2 bases, the J end by 0 bases, with 8 bases between. Germline CDR1 SGHVS, CDR2 FQNEAQ. The length of the CDR3 is 14 residues. CDR3 nucleotides: TGTGCCAGCAGCTTAAACTCCCTCTCCTACGAGCAGTACTTC. Protein: CASSLNSLSYEQYF.

The CDR3 is CASSFWGGEKLFF. CDR3 bases: TGTGCCAGCAGCTTTTGGGGGGGCGAAAAACTGTTTTTT. This chain links TRBV7-2 with TRBJ1-4, with D possibly TRBD1 on 6 matching bases. V was shortened by 3 bases and J by 8 bases, with 10 bases between the two germline ends. Germline CDR1 and CDR2: SGHTA and FQGNSA. This CDR3 spans 13 amino acids.

Note on this clone: Distinct nucleotide sequences in the sample also encode this CDR3. This chain links TRBV5-1 with TRBJ2-1; 11 bases map to TRBD2. J was trimmed by 4 bases and V by 0 bases; bases with no gene match: 0. The V gene's germline CDR1 is SGHRS and CDR2 YFSETQ. The CDR3 loop spans 15 amino acids. The DNA for the CDR3 is TGCGCCAGCAGCTTGGGGACTAGCGGGTACAATGAGCAGTTCTTC. Residues: CASSLGTSGYNEQFF.

As to this clone: The sample holds other DNA sequences that translate to the same CDR3. V and J are TRBV10-1 and TRBJ2-2; D unclear. Trimming cost V 3 bases and J 4 bases, with 9 bases left between them. The CDR3 totals 14 residues. The V gene's germline CDR1 is WNHNN and CDR2 SYGVQD (reference sequence). Written as DNA, the CDR3 is TGCGCCAGCAGTGATCTCGCCTCCACCGGGGAGCTGTTTTTT. Translated: CASSDLASTGELFF.

The chain recombines TRBV6-5 with TRBJ1-2; 9 nucleotides agree with TRBD1. This CDR3 is built from 13 residues. Per germline, CDR1 MNHEY and CDR2 SVGAGI. After removal of 7 bases from V and 9 bases from J, the junction contained 9 bases not matched to a gene. The CDR3 coding sequence is TGTGCCAGCAAAATGAACAGGGGGCTGCGCTACACCTTC. The encoded protein is CASKMNRGLRYTF.

V and J are TRBV4-1 and TRBJ2-2; 8 positions agree with TRBD1. This CDR3 is built from 14 residues. V dropped 3 bases and J dropped 6; count of bases not matched to a gene: 3. The germline CDR1 and CDR2 sequences are MGHRA and YSYEKL. The CDR3 loop is CASSHPTGAGELFF. The CDR3 DNA follows: TGCGCCAGCAGCCATCCGACAGGGGCCGGGGAGCTGTTTTTT.

The CDR3: CASSVRGLTPGETQYF. CDR3 nucleotide sequence: TGTGCCAGCAGTGTCCGTGGACTCACTCCGGGGGAGACCCAGTACTTC. The chain is built from TRBV6-1 and TRBJ2-5; D may be TRBD2 (5 bases). With 4 bases removed from V and 5 bases from J, the gap between germline ends came to 20 bases. Germline loops: CDR1 MNHNS, CDR2 SASEGT. CDR3 size: 16 residues.

The V gene is TRBV5-1, the J gene TRBJ2-2; no reliable D call. Germline-derived CDR1 and CDR2 are SGHRS and YFSETQ. V lost 1 base to trimming and J lost 0 bases, with 7 bases between them. The CDR3 has 15 amino acids. CDR3 residues: CASSLMGPNTGELFF. Here the CDR3 DNA reads TGCGCCAGCAGCTTGATGGGCCCGAACACCGGGGAGCTGTTTTTT. The full variable domain, completed using reference TRBV5-1 and TRBJ2-2, is KAGVTQTPRYLIKTRGQQVTLSCSPISGHRSVSWYQQTPGQGLQFLFEYFSETQRNKGNFPGRFSGRQFSNSRSEMNVSTLELGDSALYLCASSLMGPNTGELFFGEGSRLTVL.

The rearrangement links TRBV29-1 to TRBJ2-1; 10 bases match TRBD1. Germline CDR1 and CDR2: SQVTM and ANQGSEA. V was clipped by 7 bases and J by 7 bases; unmatched bases: 1. The CDR3 contains 11 residues. CDR3 nucleotide sequence: TGCAGCGGGACAGGGGGTAATGAGCAGTTCTTC. Protein sequence: CSGTGGNEQFF.

The rearrangement joins TRBV18 to TRBJ1-1; D gene ambiguous. CDR3 length: 13 residues. Per the germline V gene, CDR1 is KGHSH and CDR2 is LQKENI. V dropped 4 bases and J dropped 1 base, with 7 bases sitting between them. CDR3 sequence reads: CASSQKTNTEAFF. CDR3 coding DNA: TGTGCCAGCTCACAAAAAACGAACACTGAAGCTTTCTTT.

The J gene is TRBJ2-3, the V gene TRBV5-6, with 7 bases matching TRBD2. After removal of 4 bases from V and 5 bases from J, the junction contained 7 bases not matched to a gene. Germline loops: CDR1 SGHDT, CDR2 YYEEEE. This CDR3 has 14 residues. The CDR3 is CASSTGLTRDTQYF. The CDR3 bases are TGTGCCAGCAGCACGGGACTAACGAGAGATACGCAGTATTTT.

This rearrangement joins TRBV9 to TRBJ2-3; 10 nucleotides match TRBD1. The CDR3 extends over 15 amino acids. Looked up from germline, CDR1 is SGDLS and CDR2 is YYNGEE. V trimming: 3 bases; J trimming: 6 bases; junction bases outside the gene matches: 7. The CDR3 region is CASSAMTGGGDTQYF. As DNA, the CDR3 is TGTGCCAGCAGCGCCATGACAGGGGGCGGCGATACGCAGTATTTT.

The V and J genes are TRBV7-6 and TRBJ2-7, with TRBD2 matching 12 bases. The CDR3 has 16 residues. The V gene's germline CDR1 is SGHVS and CDR2 FNYEAQ. Losses at the gene ends were 5 bases for V and 1 base for J; bases not matched to a gene: 6. This chain's CDR3 is CASSARLAGVSYEQYF. The CDR3 DNA sequence: TGTGCCAGCAGCGCCCGACTAGCGGGAGTATCCTACGAGCAGTACTTC.

This clone was observed a handful of times. The rearrangement uses TRBV25-1 and TRBJ1-5, with TRBD1 identical over 7 bases. J lost 4 bases, V lost 4 bases, and 4 bases had no gene match. Germline lookup yields CDR1 MGHDK and CDR2 SYGVNS. This CDR3 spans 14 amino acids. This CDR3 is CASSGQGRNQPQHF. The CDR3 DNA sequence: TGTGCCAGCAGTGGACAGGGCCGGAATCAGCCCCAGCATTTT.

The J gene is TRBJ2-1, the V gene TRBV7-2; D ambiguous. The V and J ends lost 1 base and 7 bases respectively, with 11 bases between them. The CDR3 is 14 residues long. Germline CDR1 is SGHTA and CDR2 is FQGNSA. CDR3 sequence: CASSLERVGNEQFF. The CDR3 bases are TGTGCCAGCAGCTTAGAAAGAGTAGGGAATGAGCAGTTCTTC. The full variable domain, its missing parts supplied by reference TRBV7-2 and TRBJ2-1, is GAGVSQSPSNKVTEKGKDVELRCDPISGHTALYWYRQSLGQGLEFLIYFQGNSAPDKSGLPSDRFSAERTGGSVSTLTIQRTQQEDSAVYLCASSLERVGNEQFFGPGTRLTVL.

The chain carries TRBV5-1 and TRBJ2-7; 11 nucleotides align to TRBD1. Germline V gene sequence: CDR1 SGHRS, CDR2 YFSETQ. CDR3 length: 16 amino acids. Losses at the gene ends were 4 bases for V and 3 bases for J; bases not matched to a gene: 9. The CDR3 sequence is CASSVETGTGGYEQYF. CDR3 DNA sequence: TGCGCCAGCAGCGTAGAAACCGGGACAGGGGGCTACGAGCAGTACTTC.

This sequence joins TRBV7-2 and TRBJ2-2, with D unresolved. The CDR3 consists of 14 residues. Trimming stripped 5 bases from V and 0 bases from J, with 7 bases between. CDR1 and CDR2 from the germline V gene are SGHTA and FQGNSA. CDR3 nucleotide sequence: TGTGCCAGCAGCCACCTTACGAACACCGGGGAGCTGTTTTTT. This encodes CASSHLTNTGELFF.

CDR3: CASSPPGRHYEQYF. The CDR3 nucleotides read TGTGCCAGCTCACCACCCGGGAGGCACTACGAGCAGTACTTC. The chain recombines TRBV18 with TRBJ2-7; 7 bases align to TRBD2. Germline V lookup: CDR1 KGHSH, CDR2 LQKENI. The CDR3 extends over 14 amino acids. The junction had 2 bases not matched to a gene; V was cut back by 0 bases and J by 3 bases.

This clone appeared a single time. The gene calls are TRBV18 and TRBJ1-3, with 7 bases identical to TRBD1. This CDR3 has 16 amino acids. In germline, CDR1 is KGHSH, CDR2 LQKENI. The junction had 9 bases not matched to a gene; V was cut back by 3 bases and J by 4 bases. The CDR3 is CASSPNDRVVGNTIYF. DNA for the CDR3: TGTGCCAGCTCACCCAACGACAGGGTTGTAGGAAACACCATATATTTT.

The V call is TRBV20-1, the J call TRBJ1-1; 7 nucleotides align to TRBD1. CDR3 length: 11 amino acids. Unmatched junction bases numbered 7, after V lost 5 bases and J lost 10 bases. CDR1 DFQATT and CDR2 SNEGSKA come from the germline V gene (reference sequence). For the CDR3, the DNA is TGCAGTGCTCGACAGGGATTCTCAGCTTTCTTT. Its protein is CSARQGFSAFF.

The gene calls are TRBV29-1 and TRBJ2-2; D unclear. The CDR3 loop spans 14 amino acids. V was clipped by 4 bases and J by 0 bases, with 9 bases between them. Germline V gene lookup returns CDR1 SQVTM and CDR2 ANQGSEA. The CDR3 region has the DNA TGCAGCGTTGGGGCCTACGCGAACACCGGGGAGCTGTTTTTT. It specifies CSVGAYANTGELFF.

The chain combines TRBV11-2 with TRBJ2-7; the D gene is possibly TRBD1 (5 bases). The V and J ends lost 1 base and 1 base respectively, with 11 bases between them. Germline lookup yields CDR1 SGHAT and CDR2 FQNNGV. The CDR3 loop spans 15 amino acids. The CDR3 coding sequence is TGTGCCAGCAGCTTAGGCGCAGGGCGGTCCTACGAGCAGTACTTC. Translating gives CASSLGAGRSYEQYF.

This clone appeared once. The chain carries TRBV18 and TRBJ2-5, with no clear D. V was trimmed by 2 bases and J by 2 bases, leaving 12 bases between them. The germline gives CDR1 KGHSH, CDR2 LQKENI. CDR3 length equals 15 residues. The CDR3 spells CASSPYGSRQETQYF. The CDR3 DNA is TGTGCCAGCTCACCATACGGCAGCAGGCAAGAGACCCAGTACTTC.

This chain links TRBV2 with TRBJ2-1; TRBD2 matches 8 bases. CDR1 and CDR2 (germline): SNHLY, FYNNEI. Trimming took 7 bases from V and 1 from J; bases not matched to a gene: 3. This CDR3 is 14 amino acids long. This CDR3 reads CASNLAGSYNEQFF. The CDR3 DNA sequence: TGTGCCAGCAATCTAGCGGGTTCCTACAATGAGCAGTTCTTC.

The CDR3 DNA reads TGTGCCAGCAGCGTAGGGGACACACAAGAGACCCAGTACTTC. Residues: CASSVGDTQETQYF. This sequence joins TRBV9 and TRBJ2-5, with D possibly TRBD1 on 6 matching bases. The CDR3 runs to 14 residues. V was cut by 0 bases and J by 2 bases, with 8 bases left in between. Germline CDR1 reads SGDLS; CDR2 reads YYNGEE.